What follows are 10 T cell receptor beta chains derived from one specimen sequenced in a study of radiation and T cells in renal cell carcinoma (dated by TCRdb to the early 2020s). Sample time point, as interpreted from the label and publication: blood 4 weeks post-SBRT, at nephrectomy. This sample's treatment or condition label indicates: 15 Gy SBRT to primary tumor, nephrectomy 4 weeks later. The library came from the immunoSEQ multiplex PCR assay. TCRdb took this table from immuneACCESS and kept in-frame rearrangements with V and J called. Such tables lack part of the clones; where checked against another copy, unresolved V genes explain under half of the gap, and the rest is unexplained. This sample lists some 100,000 clones; 84% were detected once. The biggest ten clones account for around 7.7% of the sample. The specimen comprised blood, sampled from a patient whose treatment included radiotherapy and nephrectomy. The receptors originated from a man in his sixties with renal cell carcinoma.

This clone was picked up one time. The CDR3 DNA is TGTGCCAGCAGCCAGGGGCTAGGGAACTCCTACGAGCAGTACTTC. Translation gives CASSQGLGNSYEQYF. The V and J genes are TRBV11-2 and TRBJ2-7, with a weak D call TRBD1 (6 bases). Germline assignment: CDR1 SGHAT and CDR2 FQNNGV. Between the trimmed V and J ends, which lost 5 bases and 0 bases, there was a span of 14 bases. The CDR3 length is 15 residues.

The rearrangement uses TRBV6-5 and TRBJ1-1; 7 bases map to TRBD1. Germline CDR1 reads MNHEY; CDR2 reads SVGAGI. The CDR3 is made up of 13 amino acids. The V gene end was trimmed by 5 bases and the J gene end by 11 bases; junction bases not matched to a gene: 11. The CDR3 DNA is TGTGCCAGCAGTCCCGGGACAGCTCTTTCGGCTTTCTTT. Its protein is CASSPGTALSAFF.

This chain joins TRBV7-7 and TRBJ2-5, with D possibly TRBD2 on 6 matching bases. From germline, CDR1 is SSHAT and CDR2 FNYEAQ (reference sequence). V gave up 3 bases and J gave up 4 bases, with 24 bases separating them. CDR3 length: 18 residues. The CDR3 DNA follows: TGTGCCAGCAGCTTCGACCGGGTGAAAAGACTAGTTGGAGAGACCCAGTACTTC. Translated: CASSFDRVKRLVGETQYF.

V gene TRBV7-2 combines with J gene TRBJ1-5; 7 bases line up with TRBD1. This CDR3 is built from 14 residues. V lost 5 bases to trimming and J lost 0 bases; unmatched junction nucleotides: 1. Germline CDR1 SGHTA, CDR2 FQGNSA. The CDR3 reads CASSGQVSNQPQHF. Written as DNA, the CDR3 is TGTGCCAGCAGCGGACAGGTTAGCAATCAGCCCCAGCATTTT.

The chain uses TRBV29-1 and TRBJ2-7; D tentatively fits TRBD1 or TRBD2 (9 bases each). From germline, CDR1 is SQVTM and CDR2 ANQGSEA. The V end lost 6 bases, the J end lost 3 bases, and 27 bases lay between the germline ends. CDR3 length: 17 amino acids. The CDR3 DNA follows: TGCAGCGTCACCGGGACAGGGTTTTCGACTAGCGGCTACGAGCAGTACTTC. This codes for CSVTGTGFSTSGYEQYF.

V and J are TRBV5-1 and TRBJ2-1; 13 bases fit TRBD2. J was trimmed by 10 bases and V by 3 bases; bases with no gene match: 4. The V gene's germline CDR1 is SGHRS and CDR2 YFSETQ. The CDR3 is made up of 14 amino acids. The CDR3 nucleotides are TGCGCCAGCAGCTGGACTAGCGGGAGTAGGGAGCAGTTCTTC. It is translated as CASSWTSGSREQFF.

The genes are TRBV11-2 and TRBJ2-5; TRBD1 is a possible D gene (5 bases). The V end was cut by 1 base, the J end by 5 bases, with 8 bases between. Germline CDR1 reads SGHAT; CDR2 reads FQNNGV. The CDR3 contains 13 residues. CDR3 nucleotide sequence: TGTGCCAGCAGCTTAGCCAGGGATGAGACCCAGTACTTC. This gives the protein CASSLARDETQYF.

The genes are TRBV6-1 and TRBJ2-2; D possibly corresponds to TRBD2 (6 bases). The length of the CDR3 is 14 residues. The ends were cut back, 6 bases at V and 4 bases at J, with 12 bases in the middle. In germline, CDR1 is MNHNS, CDR2 SASEGT. CDR3 sequence (DNA): TGTGCCAGCAGCGAGGGGAGGAGCACCGGGGAGCTGTTTTTT. Protein product: CASSEGRSTGELFF.

The rearrangement links TRBV28 to TRBJ1-1; D gene unclear. With 5 bases removed from V and 2 bases from J, the gap between germline ends came to 15 bases. The CDR3 has 15 residues. Germline CDR1 reads MDHEN; CDR2 reads SYDVKM. The chain's CDR3 is CASSVGGGLNTEAFF. For the CDR3, the DNA is TGTGCCAGCAGTGTAGGAGGTGGTCTAAACACTGAAGCTTTCTTT.

The V call is TRBV6-4, the J call TRBJ2-1; maybe TRBD2 (5 bases). There are 12 residues in the CDR3. Germline CDR1 and CDR2: MRHNA and SNTAGT. Trimming pared 4 bases from V and 12 bases from J, leaving 13 bases between. The CDR3 region is CASSGETCGQFF. The CDR3 nucleotides are TGTGCCAGCAGTGGGGAGACATGTGGGCAGTTCTTC.